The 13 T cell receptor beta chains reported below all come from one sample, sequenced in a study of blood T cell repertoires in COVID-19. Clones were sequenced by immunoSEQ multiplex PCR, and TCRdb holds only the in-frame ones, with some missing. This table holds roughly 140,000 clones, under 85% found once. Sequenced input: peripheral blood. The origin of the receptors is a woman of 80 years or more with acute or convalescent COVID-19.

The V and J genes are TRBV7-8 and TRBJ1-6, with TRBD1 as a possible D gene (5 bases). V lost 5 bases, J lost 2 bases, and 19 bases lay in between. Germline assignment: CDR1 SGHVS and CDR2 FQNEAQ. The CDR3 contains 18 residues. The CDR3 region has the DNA TGTGCCAGCAGCGTAAGATCCCGCGAAGGGGCCTATAATTCACCCCTCCACTTT. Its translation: CASSVRSREGAYNSPLHF.

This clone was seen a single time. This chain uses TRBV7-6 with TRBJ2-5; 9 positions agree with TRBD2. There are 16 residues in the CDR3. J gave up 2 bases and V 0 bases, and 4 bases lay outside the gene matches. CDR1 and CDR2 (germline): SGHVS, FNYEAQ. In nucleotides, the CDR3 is TGTGCCAGCAGCTTAGCCATTAGCGGGAGTCAAGAGACCCAGTACTTC. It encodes CASSLAISGSQETQYF. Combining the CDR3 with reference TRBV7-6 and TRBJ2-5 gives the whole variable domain GAGVSQSPRYKVTKRGQDVALRCDPISGHVSLYWYRQALGQGPEFLTYFNYEAQQDKSGLPNDRFSAERPEGSISTLTIQRTEQRDSAMYRCASSLAISGSQETQYFGPGTRLLVL.

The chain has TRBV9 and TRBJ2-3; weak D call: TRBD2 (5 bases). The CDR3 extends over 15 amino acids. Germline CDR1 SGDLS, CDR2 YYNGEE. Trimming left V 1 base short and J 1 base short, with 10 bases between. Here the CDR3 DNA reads TGTGCCAGCAGCGTAAGGGAGAGTGGCACAGATACGCAGTATTTT. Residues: CASSVRESGTDTQYF.

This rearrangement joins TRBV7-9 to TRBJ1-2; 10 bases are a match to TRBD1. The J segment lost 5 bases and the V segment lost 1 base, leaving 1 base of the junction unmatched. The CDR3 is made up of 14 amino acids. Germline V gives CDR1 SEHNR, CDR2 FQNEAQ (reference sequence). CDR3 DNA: TGTGCCAGCAGCTTAGGGGACAGGGGTTATGGCTACACCTTC. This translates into CASSLGDRGYGYTF. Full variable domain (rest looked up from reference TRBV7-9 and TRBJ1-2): DTGVSQNPRHKITKRGQNVTFRCDPISEHNRLYWYRQTLGQGPEFLTYFQNEAQLEKSRLLSDRFSAERPKGSFSTLEIQRTEQGDSAMYLCASSLGDRGYGYTFGSGTRLTVV.

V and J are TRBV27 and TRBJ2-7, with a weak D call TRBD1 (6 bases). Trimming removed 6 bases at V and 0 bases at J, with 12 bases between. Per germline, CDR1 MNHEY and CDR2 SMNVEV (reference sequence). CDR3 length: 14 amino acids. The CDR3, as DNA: TGTGCCAGCAGGGACAGAAGGAGCTCCTACGAGCAGTACTTC. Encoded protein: CASRDRRSSYEQYF.

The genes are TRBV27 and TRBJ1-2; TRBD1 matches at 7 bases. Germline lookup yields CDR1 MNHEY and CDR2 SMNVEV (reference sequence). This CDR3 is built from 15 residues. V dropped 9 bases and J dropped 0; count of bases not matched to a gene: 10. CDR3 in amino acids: CASTSTGASNYGYTF. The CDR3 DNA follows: TGTGCCAGTACCTCTACAGGGGCATCTAACTATGGCTACACCTTC.

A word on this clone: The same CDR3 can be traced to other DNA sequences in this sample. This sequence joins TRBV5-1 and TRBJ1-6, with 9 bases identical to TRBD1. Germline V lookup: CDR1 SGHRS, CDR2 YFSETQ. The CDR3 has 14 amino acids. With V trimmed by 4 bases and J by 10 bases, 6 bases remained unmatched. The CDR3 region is CASSLRDRDSPLHF. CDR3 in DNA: TGCGCCAGCAGCCTCCGGGACAGGGACTCACCCCTCCACTTT.

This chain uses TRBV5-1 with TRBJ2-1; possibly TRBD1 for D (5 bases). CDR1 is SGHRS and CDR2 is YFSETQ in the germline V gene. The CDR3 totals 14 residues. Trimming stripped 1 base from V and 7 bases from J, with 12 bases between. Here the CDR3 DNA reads TGCGCCAGCAGCTTGAGATCAGGGAAGAATGAGCAGTTCTTC. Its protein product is CASSLRSGKNEQFF.

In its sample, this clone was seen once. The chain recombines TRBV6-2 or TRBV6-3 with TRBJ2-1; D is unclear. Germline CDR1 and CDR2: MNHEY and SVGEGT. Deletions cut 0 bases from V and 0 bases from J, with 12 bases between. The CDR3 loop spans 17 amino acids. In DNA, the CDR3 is TGTGCCAGCAGTTACTCTGGCTTTACACGCTCCTACAATGAGCAGTTCTTC. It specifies CASSYSGFTRSYNEQFF.

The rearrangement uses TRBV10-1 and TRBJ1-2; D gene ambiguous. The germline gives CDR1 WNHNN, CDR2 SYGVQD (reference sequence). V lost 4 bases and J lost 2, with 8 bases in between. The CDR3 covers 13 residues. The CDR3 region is CASSADGNYGYTF. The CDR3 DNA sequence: TGCGCCAGCAGTGCTGACGGGAACTATGGCTACACCTTC.

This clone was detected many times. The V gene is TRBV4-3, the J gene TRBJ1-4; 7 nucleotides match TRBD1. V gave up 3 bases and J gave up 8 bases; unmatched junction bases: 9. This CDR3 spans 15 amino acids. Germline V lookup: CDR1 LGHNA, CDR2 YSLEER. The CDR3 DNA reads TGCGCCAGCAGCCATTCCGACAGGGAAAGCGAAAAACTGTTTTTT. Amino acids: CASSHSDRESEKLFF.

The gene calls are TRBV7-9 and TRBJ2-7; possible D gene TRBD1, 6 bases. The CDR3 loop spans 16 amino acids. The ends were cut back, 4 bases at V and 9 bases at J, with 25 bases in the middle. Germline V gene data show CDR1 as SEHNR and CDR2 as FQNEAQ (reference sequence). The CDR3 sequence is CASSSINPEGEPGQYF. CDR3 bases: TGTGCCAGCAGCTCTATTAACCCAGAGGGGGAGCCAGGGCAGTACTTC.

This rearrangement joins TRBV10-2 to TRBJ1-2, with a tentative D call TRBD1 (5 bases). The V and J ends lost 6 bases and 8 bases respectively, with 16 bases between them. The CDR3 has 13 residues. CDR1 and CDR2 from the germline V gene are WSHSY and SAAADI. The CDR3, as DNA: TGCGCCAGCAGCCGGGGGTGGGACGACGGCTACACCTTC. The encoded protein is CASSRGWDDGYTF.